This T cell receptor (beta chain) was sequenced during a study of T cells in Graves' hyperthyroidism and ophthalmopathy. This clonotype was detected only a few times. For ophthalmopathy patients, the Clinical Activity Score was at least 3 and the NOSPECS grade at least 4; duration was under 3 months. RNA transcripts yielded amplified TCR beta CDR3 regions. HTBI primers were used for first-round RT-PCR of the TCR CDR3. MiXCR, applied by TCRdb to the multiplex PCR reads, yields one record per CDR3 protein. The sample contains fewer than 450,000 distinct CDR3 sequences, around 18% of which appear only once. Trimming left V 6 bases short and J 0 bases short, with 12 bases between. In germline, CDR1 is DFQATT, CDR2 SNEGSKA (reference sequence). The CDR3 has 14 amino acids.

This receptor was identified in a man between 18 and 35 years old with Graves' ophthalmopathy. This chain joins TRBV20-1 and TRBJ1-3; D is uncertain. The specimen sequenced was blood. The DNA of the CDR3 is TGCAGTGCCAATGACGGGATCTCTGGAAACACCATATATTTT. It codes for CSANDGISGNTIYF.